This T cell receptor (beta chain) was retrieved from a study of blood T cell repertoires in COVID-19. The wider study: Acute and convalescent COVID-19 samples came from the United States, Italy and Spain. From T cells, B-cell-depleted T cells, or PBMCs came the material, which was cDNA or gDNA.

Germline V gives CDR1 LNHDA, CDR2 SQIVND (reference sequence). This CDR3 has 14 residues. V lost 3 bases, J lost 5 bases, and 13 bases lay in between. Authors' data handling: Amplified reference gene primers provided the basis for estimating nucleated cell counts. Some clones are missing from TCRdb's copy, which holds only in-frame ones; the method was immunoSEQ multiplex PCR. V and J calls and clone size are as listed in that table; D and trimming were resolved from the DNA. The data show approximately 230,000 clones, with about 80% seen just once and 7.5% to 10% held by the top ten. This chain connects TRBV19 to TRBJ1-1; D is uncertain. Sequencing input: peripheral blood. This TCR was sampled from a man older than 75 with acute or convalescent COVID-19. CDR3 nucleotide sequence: TGTGCCAGTAGTATGCGCAGGTGGAGGACTGAAGCTTTCTTT. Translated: CASSMRRWRTEAFF. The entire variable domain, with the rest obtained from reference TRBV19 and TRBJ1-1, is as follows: DGGITQSPKYLFRKEGQNVTLSCEQNLNHDAMYWYRQDPGQGLRLIYYSQIVNDFQKGDIAEGYSVSREKKESFPLTVTSAQKNPTAFYLCASSMRRWRTEAFFGQGTRLTVV.